One and the same sample provided the 15 T cell receptor beta chains below, sequenced in a study of cytomegalovirus exposure and HLA in healthy donors. Both 60 Vbeta primers and 13 Jbeta primers went into the PCR. The table came from immunoSEQ multiplex PCR; TCRdb's copy has only in-frame clones and leaves some out. The sample shows roughly 38,000 clones, approximately 76% of them seen only once. Material for sequencing was PBMCs. The source is a woman in her 30s in good health and CMV-seropositive.

The chain combines TRBV28 with TRBJ2-3; the match to TRBD1 covers 7 bases. V lost 6 bases and J lost 7; bases outside the gene matches: 4. CDR3 length equals 12 residues. CDR1 is MDHEN, CDR2 SYDVKM, per germline. CDR3 amino acids: CASSPGQNTQYF. CDR3 nucleotides: TGTGCCAGCAGCCCGGGACAGAATACGCAGTATTTT.

CDR3 sequence: CASSSRGLAGNMVTGELFF. CDR3 bases: TGCGCCAGCTCCTCGAGGGGGTTAGCGGGAAACATGGTCACCGGGGAGCTGTTTTTT. This chain connects TRBV5-1 to TRBJ2-2; the match to TRBD2 covers 8 bases. The ends lost 7 bases at V and 4 bases at J; junction bases unmatched: 21. The CDR3 contains 19 residues. Per germline, CDR1 SGHRS and CDR2 YFSETQ.

V gene TRBV5-6 combines with J gene TRBJ1-2; D unclear. This CDR3 spans 13 amino acids. CDR1 is SGHDT and CDR2 is YYEEEE in the germline V gene. Trimming took 3 bases from V and 2 from J, leaving 8 bases between them. The CDR3 loop reads CASSSGSNYGYTF. In nucleotides, the CDR3 is TGTGCCAGCAGCTCGGGGTCGAACTATGGCTACACCTTC.

V gene TRBV18 combines with J gene TRBJ1-4; no firm D call. This CDR3 contains 16 residues. Trimming took off 0 bases at V and 9 bases at J, with 17 bases between the two ends. From germline, CDR1 is KGHSH and CDR2 LQKENI. This CDR3 is CASSPPSQQCRQKLFF. Here the CDR3 DNA reads TGTGCCAGCTCACCACCGAGCCAACAGTGTCGTCAAAAACTGTTTTTT.

This clone was detected once. This sequence joins TRBV27 and TRBJ1-5; D is unresolved. The CDR3 contains 14 residues. Germline V lookup: CDR1 MNHEY, CDR2 SMNVEV (reference sequence). Trimming shortened V by 5 bases and J by 0 bases, and 8 bases separated the two germline ends. DNA of the CDR3: TGTGCCAGCAGTCCGCAGAATAGCAATCAGCCCCAGCATTTT. Residues: CASSPQNSNQPQHF.

This chain links TRBV2 with TRBJ2-5, with D maybe TRBD1 (6 bases). The J call may be faulty, since TRBJ2-7 better matches the DNA end. This CDR3 spans 12 amino acids. Germline CDR1 and CDR2: SNHLY and FYNNEI. The CDR3: CASRYTGSEQYF. CDR3 sequence (DNA): TGTGCCAGCAGGTACACAGGGTCCGAGCAGTACTTC.

The V call is TRBV28, the J call TRBJ2-5, with 9 nucleotides matching TRBD2. The end of the DNA aligns better with TRBJ2-7, so the J call may be wrong. Germline V gene data show CDR1 as MDHEN and CDR2 as SYDVKM. This CDR3 is built from 16 residues. The CDR3 region is CASRPSGTPGSYEQYF. CDR3 nucleotides: TGTGCCAGCAGACCTAGCGGGACCCCTGGGTCCTACGAGCAGTACTTC.

In this sample, this clone turned up a few times. The V and J genes are TRBV6-5 and TRBJ1-1, with 8 bases that match TRBD1. Germline V gene data show CDR1 as MNHEY and CDR2 as SVGAGI. The CDR3 extends over 14 amino acids. The V and J ends lost 5 bases and 5 bases, in that order; junction bases with no gene match: 7. In nucleotides, the CDR3 is TGTGCCAGCAGTAGACAGGGGATGTGGACTGAAGCTTTCTTT. This sequence encodes CASSRQGMWTEAFF.

The gene calls are TRBV19 and TRBJ1-1; D not certain. The germline CDR1 and CDR2 sequences are LNHDA and SQIVND (reference sequence). This CDR3 spans 13 amino acids. V was cut by 4 bases and J by 1 base, with 7 bases left in between. The chain's CDR3 is CASSTRTNTEAFF. In DNA, the CDR3 is TGTGCCAGTAGTACCAGAACGAACACTGAAGCTTTCTTT.

J is TRBJ2-1 and V is TRBV28; the D is unclear. From germline, CDR1 is MDHEN and CDR2 SYDVKM. The V gene lost 2 bases and the J gene lost 8 bases, with 7 bases spanning the gap. This CDR3 has 12 residues. The CDR3 coding sequence is TGTGCCAGCAGTTTAGGAGCACATGAGCAGTTCTTC. It codes for CASSLGAHEQFF.

The rearrangement links TRBV19 to TRBJ1-1; D gene ambiguous. Deletions cut 7 bases from V and 8 bases from J, with 20 bases between. This CDR3 contains 14 residues. Germline loops: CDR1 LNHDA, CDR2 SQIVND (reference sequence). The CDR3 DNA reads as TGTGCCAGTAAAGACAACTTCCGTGAAGTAGAAGCTTTCTTT. As protein: CASKDNFREVEAFF. Filled out from reference TRBV19 and TRBJ1-1, the complete variable domain reads DGGITQSPKYLFRKEGQNVTLSCEQNLNHDAMYWYRQDPGQGLRLIYYSQIVNDFQKGDIAEGYSVSREKKESFPLTVTSAQKNPTAFYLCASKDNFREVEAFFGQGTRLTVV.

The chain is built from TRBV5-6 and TRBJ1-1, with 7 bases aligning to TRBD1. The CDR3 has 14 residues. Germline values: CDR1 SGHDT, CDR2 YYEEEE. Trimming took 3 bases from V and 0 from J; bases not matched to a gene: 2. In nucleotides, the CDR3 is TGTGCCAGCAGCTCAGGGGGAATGAACACTGAAGCTTTCTTT. Translating it yields CASSSGGMNTEAFF.

The chain links TRBV19 to TRBJ2-3; 9 bases match TRBD2. The germline V gene encodes CDR1 LNHDA and CDR2 SQIVND (reference sequence). With V trimmed by 0 bases and J by 3 bases, 7 bases remained unmatched. This CDR3 region has 17 residues. The chain's CDR3 is CASSIDIAGDNTDTQYF. CDR3 nucleotides: TGTGCCAGTAGTATAGACATAGCGGGAGACAATACAGATACGCAGTATTTT.

The CDR3 coding sequence is TGTGCCAGCAGCCTTGGACTAGCGCCCCATGAGCAGTTCTTC. Encoded protein: CASSLGLAPHEQFF. The rearrangement links TRBV6-5 to TRBJ2-1; 9 bases agree with TRBD2. CDR1 and CDR2 from the germline V gene are MNHEY and SVGAGI. The CDR3 runs 14 residues. Germline trimming cut 6 bases from V and 8 bases from J; bases unmatched to any gene: 8.

The gene calls are TRBV11-2 and TRBJ2-5, with unresolved D. This CDR3 is built from 12 residues. V was pared by 3 bases and J by 2 bases, with 4 bases between. CDR1 and CDR2 (germline): SGHAT, FQNNGV. The CDR3 is CASSLTQETQYF. The CDR3 coding sequence is TGTGCCAGCAGCTTGACTCAAGAGACCCAGTACTTC. Using reference TRBV11-2 and TRBJ2-5 for the parts outside the CDR3, the full variable domain is EAGVAQSPRYKIIEKRQSVAFWCNPISGHATLYWYQQILGQGPKLLIQFQNNGVVDDSQLPKDRFSAERLKGVDSTLKIQPAKLEDSAVYLCASSLTQETQYFGPGTRLLVL.